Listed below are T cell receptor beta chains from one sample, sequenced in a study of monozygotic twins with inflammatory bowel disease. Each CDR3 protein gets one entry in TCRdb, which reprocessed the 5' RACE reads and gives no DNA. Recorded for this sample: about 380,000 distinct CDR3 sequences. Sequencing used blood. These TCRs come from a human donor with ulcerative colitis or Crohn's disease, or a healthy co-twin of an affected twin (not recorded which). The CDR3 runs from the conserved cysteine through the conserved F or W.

CASSPVRGIEAFF	TRBV11-1	TRBJ1-1
CSATGLVPHSSTDTQYF	TRBV20-1	TRBJ2-3
CASSRSGTGDSPLHF	TRBV3-1	TRBJ1-6
CSAPTGVHSNQPQHF	TRBV20-1	TRBJ1-5
CSARSNTGTGRRLPQHF	TRBV20-1	TRBJ1-5
CASSTRRRTGEAAHTF	TRBV6-2/TRBV6-3	TRBJ1-2
CASSPPSGIPEQYF	TRBV18	TRBJ2-7
CASTHDPSGANVLTF	TRBV27	TRBJ2-6
CASTKGPGLTDTQYF	TRBV7-9	TRBJ2-3
CAIVQGHSGNTIYF	TRBV2	TRBJ1-3
CASSWDRYNEQFF	TRBV7-3	TRBJ2-1
CASSQGDTEAFF	TRBV7-6	TRBJ1-1
CSARAAPTGAHTQYF	TRBV20-1	TRBJ2-3
CASSFKGPAREGEQYF	TRBV5-1	TRBJ2-7
CASSPPGQVATNEKLFF	TRBV18	TRBJ1-4
CASSLKAGGLATDTQYF	TRBV5-6	TRBJ2-3
CASSYREVAKNIQYF	TRBV12-3/TRBV12-4	TRBJ2-4
CASSFTLQDLQGFF	TRBV18	TRBJ2-1
CASSLPGAGETQYF	TRBV12-3/TRBV12-4	TRBJ2-5
CASSAGQFSPGKLFF	TRBV7-2	TRBJ1-4
CSARDNAGAPGGTQYF	TRBV20-1	TRBJ2-3
CASSHPTGGASGANVLTF	TRBV4-3	TRBJ2-6
CASSKIHEQYF	TRBV12-3/TRBV12-4	TRBJ2-7
CASSRPGTGLNEQFF	TRBV4-1	TRBJ2-1
CASSQRPTPINYGYTF	TRBV6-2/TRBV6-3	TRBJ1-2
CAWQGGTAYSNQPQHF	TRBV30	TRBJ1-5
CASSYLVQGYEQYF	TRBV6-2/TRBV6-3	TRBJ2-7
CASSLGRLAEYQETQYF	TRBV7-2	TRBJ2-5
CASSQAAAGEQFF	TRBV4-3	TRBJ2-1
CASSLRGDQSEQYF	TRBV7-9	TRBJ2-7
CASSPGTLGKEQYF	TRBV18	TRBJ2-7
CASSLNREGILAKNIQYF	TRBV14	TRBJ2-4
CASSMTPGEYNEQFF	TRBV19	TRBJ2-1
CASSPVSYNEQFF	TRBV5-4	TRBJ2-1
CASSLGTGDIYEQYF	TRBV5-1	TRBJ2-7
CAISAVAYEQYF	TRBV10-3	TRBJ2-7
CASSVAGQNTEAFF	TRBV9	TRBJ1-1
CASSSRENNEQFF	TRBV12-3/TRBV12-4	TRBJ2-1
CASSCGQGSTDTQYF	TRBV12-3/TRBV12-4	TRBJ2-3
CASSLRGQINQPQHF	TRBV7-2	TRBJ1-5
CASTRGAQPQHF	TRBV19	TRBJ1-5
CSARDLSTGHGFGSPLHF	TRBV20-1	TRBJ1-6
CSVLGWQGGEKLFF	TRBV29-1	TRBJ1-4
CASGLVRAGADNEQFF	TRBV12-5	TRBJ2-1
CAISESTLAGTPDFGKLFF	TRBV10-3	TRBJ1-4
CASSLVRGPTGELFF	TRBV11-3	TRBJ2-2
CASSFVPGWEKLFF	TRBV12-3/TRBV12-4	TRBJ1-4
CASSLVPSSYEQYF	TRBV13	TRBJ2-7
CASSLRVAETQYF	TRBV7-3	TRBJ2-5
CSARDTGKIRLSGANVLTF	TRBV20-1	TRBJ2-6
CASSNRVYEQYF	TRBV4-1	TRBJ2-7
CASSSPTVAGELFF	TRBV7-3	TRBJ2-2
CASSRGVENTGELFF	TRBV5-5	TRBJ2-2